The rows below give T cell receptor beta chains drawn from one sample of a study of blood T cell repertoires in COVID-19. Some clones are missing from TCRdb's copy, which holds only in-frame ones; the method was immunoSEQ multiplex PCR. In the table there are a few hundred thousand clones, roughly 89% of which are singletons. Sequencing input: PBMCs or T cells enriched from blood (not recorded which). The receptors derive from a woman between 18 and 30 years old with acute COVID-19. Each CDR3 is given with its conserved first and last residue. D genes are given only for firm matches. Clone size appears in some rows only: once, few, many, or a class for an expanded clone.

.	TRBV3-1/TRBV3-2	.	TRBJ1-4	TGTGCCAGCAGCCCAAAAGTTTACTCCACTAATGAAAAACTGTTTTTT	CASSPKVYSTNEKLFF
once	TRBV5-1	TRBD2	TRBJ2-2	TGCGCCAGCTTATCCGGGACTAGCGGCTTCACGAACACCGGGGAGCTGTTTTTT	CASLSGTSGFTNTGELFF
few	TRBV27	TRBD1	TRBJ1-6	TGTGCCAGCAGACACGGACAGGACAATAATTCACCCCTCCACTTT	CASRHGQDNNSPLHF
.	TRBV11-3	TRBD1	TRBJ1-4	TGTGCCACCAAGGGGACAGCCGAGGAGATTAATGAAAAACTGTTTTTT	CATKGTAEEINEKLFF
.	TRBV7-9	.	TRBJ1-1	TGTGCCAGCAGCTCGTTTTCAGCTCGAACAGCCGATGAAGCTTTCTTT	CASSSFSARTADEAFF
few	TRBV3-1/TRBV3-2	TRBD1	TRBJ2-1	TGTGCCAGCAGCCCGGACAGGGTCACCTACAATGAGCAGTTCTTC	CASSPDRVTYNEQFF
.	TRBV27	TRBD1	TRBJ2-3	TGTGCCACCCGGACAGGGACCAACACAGATACGCAGTATTTT	CATRTGTNTDTQYF
.	TRBV2	.	TRBJ1-5	TGTGCCAGCGGGGGGGATAGCAATCAGCCCCAGCATTTT	CASGGDSNQPQHF
.	TRBV19	.	TRBJ1-5	TGTGCCAGTAGTATAGCCCGCGCTCAGCCCCAGCATTTT	CASSIARAQPQHF
.	TRBV19	.	TRBJ1-5	TGTGCCAGTAGTACGGGGGGGCGTAACAATCAGCCCCAGCATTTT	CASSTGGRNNQPQHF
.	TRBV28	TRBD2	TRBJ2-1	TGTGCCAGCAGTTCCCTGACACTAGCGGAGTCCTACAATGAGCAGTTCTTC	CASSSLTLAESYNEQFF
.	TRBV28	.	TRBJ1-1	TGTGCCAGCAGCCTTGACACGAACACTGAAGCTTTCTTT	CASSLDTNTEAFF
.	TRBV6-5	TRBD2	TRBJ2-7	TGTGCCAGCAGGGGGGACTACAGCTACGAGCAGTACTTC	CASRGDYSYEQYF
once	TRBV30	.	TRBJ1-5	TGTGCCTGGAGCGAATCCCCAGGATTCACTCAGCCCCAGCATTTT	CAWSESPGFTQPQHF
.	TRBV5-1	TRBD2	TRBJ2-2	TGCGCCAGCAGCTTGACAGCGGGGAGCCCCGGGGAGCTGTTTTTT	CASSLTAGSPGELFF
once	TRBV6-5	TRBD2	TRBJ2-7	TGTGCCAGCAGCCTTACTAGCGGGAATCTCTACGAGCAGTACTTC	CASSLTSGNLYEQYF
.	TRBV6-5	.	TRBJ1-2	TGTGCCAGCAGTTACTTCGGACTAGGGGCCTATGGCTACACCTTC	CASSYFGLGAYGYTF
.	TRBV7-2	TRBD2	TRBJ2-2	TGTGCCAGCAGCTGGCCGGGACTAGCGGGAGGGACCGGGGAGCTGTTTTTT	CASSWPGLAGGTGELFF
.	TRBV4-1	TRBD1	TRBJ1-1	TGCGCCAGCAGGGTAGAGCCAGGGGGCACTGAAGCTTTCTTT	CASRVEPGGTEAFF
.	TRBV9	.	TRBJ2-2	TGTGCCAGCAGCGTACAACAGGGCCCCTGGGAGCTGTTTTTT	CASSVQQGPWELFF
.	TRBV30	TRBD2	TRBJ2-5	TGTGCCTGGAGTCCCTCGCGGACTAGCGGGCGAGAGACCCAGTACTTC	CAWSPSRTSGRETQYF
few	TRBV6-5	TRBD1	TRBJ1-2	TGTGCCAGCAGCACAGGGGGAGCCTATGGCTACACCTTC	CASSTGGAYGYTF
.	TRBV19	.	TRBJ1-2	TGTGCCAGTAGTATCCCCCATTACAACCTCTATGGCTACACCTTC	CASSIPHYNLYGYTF
.	TRBV7-9	.	TRBJ1-3	TGTGCCAGCAGCTTTGTTTCGGGAAACACCATATATTTT	CASSFVSGNTIYF